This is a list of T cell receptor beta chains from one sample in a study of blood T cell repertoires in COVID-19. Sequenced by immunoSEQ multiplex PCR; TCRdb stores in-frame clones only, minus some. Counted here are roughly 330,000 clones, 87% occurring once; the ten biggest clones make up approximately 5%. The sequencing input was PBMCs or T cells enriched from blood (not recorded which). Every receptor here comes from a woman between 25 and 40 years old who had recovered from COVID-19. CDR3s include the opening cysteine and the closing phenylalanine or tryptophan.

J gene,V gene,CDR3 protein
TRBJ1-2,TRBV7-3,CASGQGDGYTF
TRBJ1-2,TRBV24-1,CATSDPGQGAGYGYTF
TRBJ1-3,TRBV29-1,CSVRDPGNTIYF
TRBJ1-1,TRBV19,CASSIYGTPVEAFF
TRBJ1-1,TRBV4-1,CASSPWTQGSTEAFF
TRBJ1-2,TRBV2,CASSVTQGDYGYTF
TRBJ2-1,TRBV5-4,CASSLKIAGGTYNEQFF
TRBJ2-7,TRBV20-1,CSARTGGEQYF
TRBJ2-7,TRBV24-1,CATSDAGTEQYF
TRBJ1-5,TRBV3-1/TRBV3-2,CASSGGGGSNQPQHF